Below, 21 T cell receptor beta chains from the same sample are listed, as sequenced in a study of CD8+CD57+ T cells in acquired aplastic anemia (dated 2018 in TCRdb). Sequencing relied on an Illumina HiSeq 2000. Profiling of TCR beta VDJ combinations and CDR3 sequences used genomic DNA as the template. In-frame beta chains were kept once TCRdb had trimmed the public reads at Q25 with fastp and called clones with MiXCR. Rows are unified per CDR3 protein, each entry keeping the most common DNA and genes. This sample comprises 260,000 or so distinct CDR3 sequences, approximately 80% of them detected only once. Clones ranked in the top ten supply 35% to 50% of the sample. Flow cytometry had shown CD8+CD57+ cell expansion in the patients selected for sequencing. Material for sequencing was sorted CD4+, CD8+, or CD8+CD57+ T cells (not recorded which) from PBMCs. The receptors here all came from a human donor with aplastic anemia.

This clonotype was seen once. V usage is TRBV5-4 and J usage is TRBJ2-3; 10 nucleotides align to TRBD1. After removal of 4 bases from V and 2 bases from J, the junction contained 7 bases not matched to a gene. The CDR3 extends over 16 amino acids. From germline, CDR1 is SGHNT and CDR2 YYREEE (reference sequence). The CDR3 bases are TGTGCCAGCAGCCGAGGACAGGGGGATCACACAGATACGCAGTATTTT. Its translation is CASSRGQGDHTDTQYF.

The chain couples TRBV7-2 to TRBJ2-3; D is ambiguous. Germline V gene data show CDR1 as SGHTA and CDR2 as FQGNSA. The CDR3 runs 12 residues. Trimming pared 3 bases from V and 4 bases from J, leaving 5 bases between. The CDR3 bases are TGTGCCAGCAGCTTTATCTCAGATACGCAGTATTTT. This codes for CASSFISDTQYF.

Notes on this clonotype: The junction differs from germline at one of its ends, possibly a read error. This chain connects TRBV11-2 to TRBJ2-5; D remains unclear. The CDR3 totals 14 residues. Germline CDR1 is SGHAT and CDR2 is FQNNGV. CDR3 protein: CASSRGERKETQYF. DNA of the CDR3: TGCGCCAGCAGCCGAGGCGAGAGGAAAGAGACCCAGTACTTC.

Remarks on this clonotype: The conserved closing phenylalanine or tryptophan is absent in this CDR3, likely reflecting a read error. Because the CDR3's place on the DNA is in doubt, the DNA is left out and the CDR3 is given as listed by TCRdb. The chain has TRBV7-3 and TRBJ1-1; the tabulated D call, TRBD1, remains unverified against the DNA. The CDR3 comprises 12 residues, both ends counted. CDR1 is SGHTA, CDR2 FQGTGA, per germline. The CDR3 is CASLTGGTEASY.

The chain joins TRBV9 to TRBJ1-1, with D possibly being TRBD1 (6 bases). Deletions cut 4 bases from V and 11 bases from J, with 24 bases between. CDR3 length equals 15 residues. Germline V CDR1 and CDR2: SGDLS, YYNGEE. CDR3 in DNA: TGTGCCAGCAGCTTAGGGGGGACAAAACTGTTTGATGCTTTCTTT. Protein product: CASSLGGTKLFDAFF.

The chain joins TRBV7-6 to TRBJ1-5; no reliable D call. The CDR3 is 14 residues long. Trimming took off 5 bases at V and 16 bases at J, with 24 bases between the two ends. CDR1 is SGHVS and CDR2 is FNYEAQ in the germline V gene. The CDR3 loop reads CASSDSNSNQALHF. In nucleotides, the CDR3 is TGTGCCAGCAGCGACTCGAATAGCAATCAAGCCCTCCATTTT.

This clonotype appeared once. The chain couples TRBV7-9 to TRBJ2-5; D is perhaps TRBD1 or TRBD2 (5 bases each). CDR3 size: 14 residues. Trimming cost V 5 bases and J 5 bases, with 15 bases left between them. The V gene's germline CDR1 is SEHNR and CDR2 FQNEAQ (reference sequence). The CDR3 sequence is CASSRGRERETQYF. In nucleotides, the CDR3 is TGTGCCAGCAGCAGAGGCAGGGAGCGCGAGACCCAGTACTTC.

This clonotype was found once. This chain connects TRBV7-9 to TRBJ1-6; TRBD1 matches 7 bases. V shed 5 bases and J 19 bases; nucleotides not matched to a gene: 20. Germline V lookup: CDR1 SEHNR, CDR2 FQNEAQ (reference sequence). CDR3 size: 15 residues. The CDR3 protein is CASSHWDSQDTQYHF. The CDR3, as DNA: TGTGCCAGCAGCCATTGGGACAGTCAGGATACGCAGTATCACTTT.

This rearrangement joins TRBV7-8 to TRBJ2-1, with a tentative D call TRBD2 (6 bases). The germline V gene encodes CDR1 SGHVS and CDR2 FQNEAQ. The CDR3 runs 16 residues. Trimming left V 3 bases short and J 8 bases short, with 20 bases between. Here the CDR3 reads CASSFARGAGSDEQFF. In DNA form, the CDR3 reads TGTGCCAGCAGCTTTGCAAGAGGTGCGGGGAGCGATGAGCAGTTCTTC.

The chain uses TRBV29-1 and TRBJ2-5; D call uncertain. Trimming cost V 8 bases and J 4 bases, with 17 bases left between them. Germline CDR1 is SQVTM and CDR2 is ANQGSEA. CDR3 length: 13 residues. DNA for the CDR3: TGCAGCTTCACCGGGCCGTGGGGAGAGACCCAGTACTTC. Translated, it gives CSFTGPWGETQYF.

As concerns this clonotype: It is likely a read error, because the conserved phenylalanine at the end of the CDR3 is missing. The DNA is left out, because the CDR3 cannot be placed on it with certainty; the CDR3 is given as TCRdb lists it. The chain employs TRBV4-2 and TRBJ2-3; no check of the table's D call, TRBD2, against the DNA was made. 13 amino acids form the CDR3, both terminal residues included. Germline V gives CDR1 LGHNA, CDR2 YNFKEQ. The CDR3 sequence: CASSQVSASADEH.

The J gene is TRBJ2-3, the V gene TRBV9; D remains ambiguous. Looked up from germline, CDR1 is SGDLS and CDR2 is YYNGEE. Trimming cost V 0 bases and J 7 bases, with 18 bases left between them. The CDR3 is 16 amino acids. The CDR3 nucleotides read TGTGCCAGCAGCGTAGGGTCAGATACGCAGAAATATACGCAGTATTTT. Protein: CASSVGSDTQKYTQYF.

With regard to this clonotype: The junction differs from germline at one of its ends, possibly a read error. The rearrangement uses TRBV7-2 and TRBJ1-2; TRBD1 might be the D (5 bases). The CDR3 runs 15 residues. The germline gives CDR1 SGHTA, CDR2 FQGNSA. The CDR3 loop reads CASSLKRGAAYGYTF. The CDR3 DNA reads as TGTGCCAGCAGCTTGAAACGGGGCGCCGCCTATGGTTACACCTTC.

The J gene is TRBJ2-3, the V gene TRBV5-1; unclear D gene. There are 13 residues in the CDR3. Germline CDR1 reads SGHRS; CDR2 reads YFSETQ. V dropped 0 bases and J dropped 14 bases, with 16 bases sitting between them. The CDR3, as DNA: TGCGCCAGCAGCTTGGTTAGGAACACTGAGCGGTATTTT. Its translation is CASSLVRNTERYF.

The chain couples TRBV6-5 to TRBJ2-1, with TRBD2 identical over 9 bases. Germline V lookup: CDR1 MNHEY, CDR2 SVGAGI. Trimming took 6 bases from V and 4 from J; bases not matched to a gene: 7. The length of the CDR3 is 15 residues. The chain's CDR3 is CASRDLAGRYNEQFF. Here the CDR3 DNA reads TGTGCCAGCAGGGACCTAGCGGGGAGGTACAATGAGCAGTTCTTC.

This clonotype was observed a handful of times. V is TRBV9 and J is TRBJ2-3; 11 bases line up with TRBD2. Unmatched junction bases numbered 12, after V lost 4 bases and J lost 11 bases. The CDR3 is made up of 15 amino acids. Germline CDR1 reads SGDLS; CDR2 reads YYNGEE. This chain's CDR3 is CASSPGTSGYNEQYF. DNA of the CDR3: TGTGCCAGCAGCCCCGGGACTAGCGGATACAATGAGCAGTATTTT.

CDR3 protein: CASSLVPITAGGDQPQHF. The DNA of the CDR3 is TGTGCCAGCAGCTTAGTTCCTATTACCGCAGGGGGCGATCAGCCCCAGCATTTT. The V gene is TRBV7-9, the J gene TRBJ1-5; 8 bases agree with TRBD1. CDR3 size: 18 residues. The germline CDR1 and CDR2 sequences are SEHNR and FQNEAQ (reference sequence). Unmatched junction bases numbered 13, after V lost 1 base and J lost 5 bases.

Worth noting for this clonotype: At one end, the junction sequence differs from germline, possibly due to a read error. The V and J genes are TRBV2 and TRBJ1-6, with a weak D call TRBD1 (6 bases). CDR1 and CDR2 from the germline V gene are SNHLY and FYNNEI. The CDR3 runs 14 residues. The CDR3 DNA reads TGTGCCAGCAGTTATGGGGGGGCACATGAGCAGTTCTTCTTT. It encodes CASSYGGAHEQFFF.

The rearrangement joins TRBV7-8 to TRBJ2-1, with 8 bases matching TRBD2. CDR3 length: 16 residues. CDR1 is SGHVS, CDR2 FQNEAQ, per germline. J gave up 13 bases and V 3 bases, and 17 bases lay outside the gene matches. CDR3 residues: CASSFQTSGRADAQFF. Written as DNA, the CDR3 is TGTGCCAGCAGCTTTCAAACAAGCGGGAGAGCCGATGCCCAGTTCTTC. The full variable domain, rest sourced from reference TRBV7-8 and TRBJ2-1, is GAGVSQSPRYKVAKRGQDVALRCDPISGHVSLFWYQQALGQGPEFLTYFQNEAQLDKSGLPSDRFFAERPEGSVSTLKIQRTQQEDSAVYLCASSFQTSGRADAQFFGPGTRLTVL.

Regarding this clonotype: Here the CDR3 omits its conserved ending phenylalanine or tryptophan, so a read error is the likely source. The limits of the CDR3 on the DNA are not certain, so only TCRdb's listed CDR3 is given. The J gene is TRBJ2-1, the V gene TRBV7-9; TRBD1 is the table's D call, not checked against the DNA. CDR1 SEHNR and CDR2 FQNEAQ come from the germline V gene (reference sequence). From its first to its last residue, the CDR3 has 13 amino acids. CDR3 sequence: CAYGEGAYQETQY.

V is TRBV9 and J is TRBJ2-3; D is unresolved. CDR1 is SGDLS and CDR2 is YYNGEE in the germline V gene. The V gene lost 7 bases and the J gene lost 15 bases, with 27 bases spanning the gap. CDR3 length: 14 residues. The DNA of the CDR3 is TGTGCCAGCGGAGTAGCTGGGAACACCCATTACTACTATTTT. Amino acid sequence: CASGVAGNTHYYYF. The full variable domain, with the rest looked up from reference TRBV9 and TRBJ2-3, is DSGVTQTPKHLITATGQRVTLRCSPRSGDLSVYWYQQSLDQGLQFLIQYYNGEERAKGNILERFSAQQFPDLHSELNLSSLELGDSALYFCASGVAGNTHYYYFGPGTRLTVL.